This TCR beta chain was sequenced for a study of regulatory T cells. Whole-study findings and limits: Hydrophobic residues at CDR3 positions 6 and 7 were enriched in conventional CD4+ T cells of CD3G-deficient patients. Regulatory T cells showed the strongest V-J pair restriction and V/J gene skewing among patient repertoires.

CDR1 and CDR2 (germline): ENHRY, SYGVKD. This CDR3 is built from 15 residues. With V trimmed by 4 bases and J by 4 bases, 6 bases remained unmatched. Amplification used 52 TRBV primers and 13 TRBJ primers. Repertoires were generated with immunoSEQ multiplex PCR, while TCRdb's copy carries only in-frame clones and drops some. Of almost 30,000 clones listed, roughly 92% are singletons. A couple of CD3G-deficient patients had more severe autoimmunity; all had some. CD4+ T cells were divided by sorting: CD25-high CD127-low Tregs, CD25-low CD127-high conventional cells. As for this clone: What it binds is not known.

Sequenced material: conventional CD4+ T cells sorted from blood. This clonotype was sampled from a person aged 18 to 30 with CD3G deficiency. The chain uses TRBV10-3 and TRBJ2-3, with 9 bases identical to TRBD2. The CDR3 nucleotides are TGTGCCATCAGTGCCCTAGCGGGGAGTTCAGATACGCAGTATTTT. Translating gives CAISALAGSSDTQYF.